This passage covers 22 T cell receptor beta chains from one sample sequenced in a study of blood T cell repertoires in COVID-19. Libraries were prepared by immunoSEQ multiplex PCR; TCRdb keeps only in-frame clonotypes and omits some of them. Among 55,000 or so clones listed, roughly 85% were seen once. Sequencing was performed on peripheral blood. All receptors come from a human donor in a cohort sampled during active COVID-19.

The chain recombines TRBV11-2 with TRBJ2-3, with 12 nucleotides matching TRBD2. The CDR3 totals 17 residues. Per the germline V gene, CDR1 is SGHAT and CDR2 is FQNNGV. The V and J ends lost 1 base and 8 bases, in that order; junction bases with no gene match: 10. The CDR3 nucleotides are TGTGCCAGCAGCTTAGGTCGGGCTAGCGGGAGGGCCGGTACGCAGTATTTT. Residues: CASSLGRASGRAGTQYF. The whole variable domain, remainder taken from reference TRBV11-2 and TRBJ2-3, is EAGVAQSPRYKIIEKRQSVAFWCNPISGHATLYWYQQILGQGPKLLIQFQNNGVVDDSQLPKDRFSAERLKGVDSTLKIQPAKLEDSAVYLCASSLGRASGRAGTQYFGPGTRLTVL.

The gene calls are TRBV19 and TRBJ2-7, with D unresolved. Trimming left V 5 bases short and J 3 bases short, with 11 bases between. The CDR3 runs to 13 residues. Germline loops: CDR1 LNHDA, CDR2 SQIVND (reference sequence). The CDR3 protein is CASSQRSLYEQYF. CDR3 DNA sequence: TGTGCCAGTAGTCAGAGGTCTCTCTACGAGCAGTACTTC.

The genes are TRBV11-2 and TRBJ2-1; a possible D gene is TRBD1 (7 bases). Germline CDR1 is SGHAT and CDR2 is FQNNGV. V was clipped by 1 base and J by 5 bases, with 12 bases between them. This CDR3 is 15 amino acids long. Here the CDR3 reads CASSLGGTAHNEQFF. Written as DNA, the CDR3 is TGTGCCAGCAGCTTAGGCGGGACAGCCCACAATGAGCAGTTCTTC.

The CDR3 loop is CASSPAGRTNEKLFF. In DNA, the CDR3 is TGTGCCAGCAGTCCCGCCGGGAGAACTAATGAAAAACTGTTTTTT. The rearrangement uses TRBV28 and TRBJ1-4; D remains ambiguous. The CDR3 extends over 15 amino acids. Germline CDR1 reads MDHEN; CDR2 reads SYDVKM. V gave up 5 bases and J gave up 1 base, with 11 bases separating them. The whole variable domain, filled in from reference TRBV28 and TRBJ1-4, reads DVKVTQSSRYLVKRTGEKVFLECVQDMDHENMFWYRQDPGLGLRLIYFSYDVKMKEKGDIPEGYSVSREKKERFSLILESASTNQTSMYLCASSPAGRTNEKLFFGSGTQLSVL.

V usage is TRBV5-4 and J usage is TRBJ2-7; a weak D match, TRBD1 (5 bases). The V end was cut by 4 bases, the J end by 6 bases, with 11 bases between. In germline, CDR1 is SGHNT, CDR2 YYREEE (reference sequence). CDR3 length: 12 residues. The CDR3 DNA is TGTGCCAGCAGCCTAACAGGACGCGAGCAGTACTTC. Protein sequence: CASSLTGREQYF.

J is TRBJ1-6 and V is TRBV27, with a weak D call TRBD1 (5 bases). The CDR3 is 15 residues long. V was pared by 5 bases and J by 7 bases, with 15 bases between. In germline, CDR1 is MNHEY, CDR2 SMNVEV (reference sequence). DNA of the CDR3: TGTGCCAGCAGTCCCCTGGCAAGGGGAAATTCACCCCTCCACTTT. This sequence encodes CASSPLARGNSPLHF.

V and J are TRBV20-1 and TRBJ2-5, with 12 positions matching TRBD2. The trim removed 3 bases at V and 0 bases at J, leaving 11 bases unmatched. The CDR3 is 18 residues long. Germline CDR1 is DFQATT and CDR2 is SNEGSKA (reference sequence). The CDR3 region is CSASSPLRTSGDQETQYF. DNA for the CDR3: TGCAGTGCTAGTTCACCCCTTCGGACTAGCGGGGACCAAGAGACCCAGTACTTC.

J is TRBJ2-2 and V is TRBV14; maybe TRBD1 (5 bases). V lost 4 bases, J lost 4 bases, and 13 bases lay in between. Germline V gene data show CDR1 as SGHDN and CDR2 as FVKESK. The CDR3 extends over 15 amino acids. CDR3 bases: TGTGCCAGCAGCCGGCAGGGTTGGGGCACCGGGGAGCTGTTTTTT. It yields the protein CASSRQGWGTGELFF.

This clone was detected a few times. The genes are TRBV3-1 (or the pseudogene TRBV3-2) and TRBJ1-5; D remains ambiguous. Trimming removed 0 bases from V and 5 bases from J, with 11 bases in between. Germline values: CDR1 LGHDT, CDR2 YNNKEL (reference sequence). The CDR3 extends over 15 amino acids. CDR3 loop: CASSQDGRRDQPQHF. The CDR3 coding sequence is TGTGCCAGCAGCCAAGATGGGAGGAGAGATCAGCCCCAGCATTTT.

This clone was recorded only once. V and J are TRBV5-1 and TRBJ2-2; 11 nucleotides line up with TRBD2. The CDR3 contains 15 residues. J was trimmed by 3 bases and V by 4 bases; bases with no gene match: 2. Germline values: CDR1 SGHRS, CDR2 YFSETQ. The CDR3 coding sequence is TGCGCCAGCAGCCAGGGACTAGCGGACACCGGGGAGCTGTTTTTT. This codes for CASSQGLADTGELFF.

This chain connects TRBV28 to TRBJ2-7; 10 bases are shared with TRBD2. The germline gives CDR1 MDHEN, CDR2 SYDVKM. V was pared by 8 bases and J by 7 bases, with 8 bases of the junction left unmatched. The CDR3 is 13 residues long. This CDR3 reads CASVAGGRDEQYF. As DNA, the CDR3 is TGTGCCAGCGTAGCGGGAGGCAGGGATGAGCAGTACTTC.

The genes are TRBV7-2 and TRBJ1-5, with TRBD1 matching over 8 bases. This CDR3 contains 15 residues. Unmatched junction bases numbered 8, after V lost 5 bases and J lost 5 bases. Germline CDR1 SGHTA, CDR2 FQGNSA. The CDR3 DNA reads as TGTGCCAGCAGCGGCCAGACAGGGGTGGATCAGCCCCAGCATTTT. It encodes CASSGQTGVDQPQHF. The complete variable domain, with remaining parts taken from reference TRBV7-2 and TRBJ1-5, reads GAGVSQSPSNKVTEKGKDVELRCDPISGHTALYWYRQSLGQGLEFLIYFQGNSAPDKSGLPSDRFSAERTGGSVSTLTIQRTQQEDSAVYLCASSGQTGVDQPQHFGDGTRLSIL.

The chain links TRBV28 to TRBJ1-1; D gene uncertain. Germline V gene lookup returns CDR1 MDHEN and CDR2 SYDVKM. Deletions cut 7 bases from V and 5 bases from J, with 14 bases between. The CDR3 spans 13 residues. Here the CDR3 DNA reads TGTGCCAGCACCCGGCCCCTGAGGACTGAAGCTTTCTTT. Translation: CASTRPLRTEAFF.

The chain employs TRBV30 and TRBJ1-3; 9 bases line up with TRBD1. V was clipped by 3 bases and J by 0 bases; unmatched bases: 0. CDR1 and CDR2 (germline): GTSNPN, SVGIG (reference sequence). The CDR3 consists of 14 residues. CDR3 loop: CAWRTGGSGNTIYF. CDR3 coding DNA: TGTGCCTGGAGGACAGGGGGCTCTGGAAACACCATATATTTT.

This CDR3 is CAARRGTDTQYF. The CDR3 DNA reads as TGTGCCGCCCGCAGGGGCACAGATACGCAGTATTTT. This sequence joins TRBV12-3 or TRBV12-4 and TRBJ2-3, with D maybe TRBD1 (5 bases). V dropped 11 bases and J dropped 1 base, with 10 bases sitting between them. The CDR3 has 12 residues.

The CDR3, as DNA: TGTGCCTGGAGTGCCTCAAAACAGGGTCAGTACTTC. Protein: CAWSASKQGQYF. V usage is TRBV30 and J usage is TRBJ2-7; TRBD1 is a possible D gene (6 bases). Trimming took off 1 base at V and 10 bases at J, with 14 bases between the two ends. Germline-derived CDR1 and CDR2 are GTSNPN and SVGIG (reference sequence). CDR3 length equals 12 residues.

A few counts support this clone. CDR3 nucleotide sequence: TGTGCCAGCAGTGAACCCGGCTACGAGCAGTACTTC. Protein product: CASSEPGYEQYF. This chain joins TRBV6-1 and TRBJ2-7; D not resolved. Trimming removed 2 bases at V and 3 bases at J, with 5 bases between. The germline gives CDR1 MNHNS, CDR2 SASEGT. This CDR3 spans 12 amino acids.

This clone is a singleton in its sample. In DNA form, the CDR3 reads TGTGCCAGCAGCCGACCCCAGGGGGCGACTAATGAAAAACTGTTTTTT. Translating it yields CASSRPQGATNEKLFF. The chain couples TRBV3-1 (or the pseudogene TRBV3-2) to TRBJ1-4; 8 bases agree with TRBD1. The CDR3 sequence is 16 residues long. Germline loops: CDR1 LGHDT, CDR2 YNNKEL (reference sequence). J gave up 2 bases and V 4 bases, and 6 bases lay outside the gene matches.

The chain carries TRBV3-1 (or the pseudogene TRBV3-2) and TRBJ2-2; 10 bases fit TRBD1. This CDR3 spans 15 amino acids. Germline V gene data show CDR1 as LGHDT and CDR2 as YNNKEL (reference sequence). V was clipped by 7 bases and J by 3 bases; unmatched bases: 5. This CDR3 is CASTQTGGYTGELFF. The CDR3, as DNA: TGTGCCAGCACCCAGACAGGGGGCTACACCGGGGAGCTGTTTTTT.

This chain links TRBV7-6 with TRBJ2-7; 7 bases agree with TRBD1. Germline assignment: CDR1 SGHVS and CDR2 FNYEAQ. With 5 bases clipped from V and 6 bases from J, the junction kept 13 bases outside the gene matches. This CDR3 has 15 residues. The CDR3 loop is CASSTTGAHVLEQYF. The CDR3 DNA reads as TGTGCCAGCAGCACCACAGGGGCCCATGTGCTCGAGCAGTACTTC.

J is TRBJ1-2 and V is TRBV7-2; 9 bases are a match to TRBD1. CDR3 size: 13 residues. Germline CDR1 is SGHTA and CDR2 is FQGNSA. The J segment lost 7 bases and the V segment lost 5 bases, leaving 5 bases of the junction unmatched. The CDR3, as DNA: TGTGCCAGCAGCATACAGGGGGCGGGTGGCTACACCTTC. Amino acids: CASSIQGAGGYTF.

The chain couples TRBV3-1 (or the pseudogene TRBV3-2) to TRBJ2-1, with D perhaps TRBD1 (6 bases). Germline CDR1 and CDR2: LGHDT and YNNKEL (reference sequence). The CDR3 spans 15 residues. V gave up 0 bases and J gave up 5 bases, with 11 bases separating them. CDR3 amino acids: CASSQDGDNDNEQFF. CDR3 sequence (DNA): TGTGCCAGCAGCCAAGATGGGGACAATGACAATGAGCAGTTCTTC.